These T cell receptor beta chains were read from a single sample in a study of shared clonotypes between healthy human individuals. Data came from immunoSEQ multiplex PCR; TCRdb stores just in-frame clones and leaves some out. The sample consists of over a million clones, more than 60% of them appearing once. Sequenced: memory CD4+ T cells sorted from blood. The receptors originated from a man between 18 and 29 years old in good health. Each CDR3 is given with its conserved first and last residue. Each record gives: J gene, clone size, V gene, CDR3 length, D gene, CDR3 DNA, CDR3 protein. A D gene is named only where the DNA matches it firmly. A row's size may be missing; if present it is once, few, many or a size class.

TRBJ1-1,NA,TRBV5-4,16,NA,TGTGCCAGCAGAATTTACAGAACAGGAGGGAACACTGAAGCTTTCTTT,CASRIYRTGGNTEAFF
TRBJ1-5,NA,TRBV7-8,14,TRBD1,TGTGCCAGCAGCCGGACAGGGGGGGGTCAGCCCCAGCATTTT,CASSRTGGGQPQHF
TRBJ2-5,NA,TRBV6-7,14,NA,TGTGCCAGCAGTTACGGTACAGGGCAAGAGACCCAGTACTTC,CASSYGTGQETQYF
TRBJ1-1,NA,TRBV10-1,16,NA,TGCGCCAGCAGTCGCACAGGACCGAATTCGAACACTGAAGCTTTCTTT,CASSRTGPNSNTEAFF
TRBJ1-1,NA,TRBV11-2,18,TRBD1,TGTGCCAGCAGCTTAGTAGGGGGCCGAACGGGTCTAAACACTGAAGCTTTCTTT,CASSLVGGRTGLNTEAFF
TRBJ1-5,NA,TRBV30,15,NA,TGTGCCTGGAGTCCCCTGGGGCGGAGCAATCAGCCCCAGCATTTT,CAWSPLGRSNQPQHF
TRBJ2-3,NA,TRBV10-3,16,TRBD2,TGTGCCATCAGTGGCGGACTAGCGGTGAGCACAGATACGCAGTATTTT,CAISGGLAVSTDTQYF
TRBJ1-6,NA,TRBV14,15,NA,TGTGCCAGCAGCCAAGTCTCAGGGTCCAATTCACCCCTCCACTTT,CASSQVSGSNSPLHF
TRBJ2-7,NA,TRBV7-2,13,NA,TGTGCCAGCAGCTTATCCGTGCCGGGCGAGCAGTACTTC,CASSLSVPGEQYF
TRBJ2-1,many,TRBV10-2,14,TRBD2,TGCGCCAGCGGAGGGACTATCTCCTACAATGAGCAGTTCTTC,CASGGTISYNEQFF
TRBJ1-5,NA,TRBV27,16,NA,TGTGCCAGCAGAATCAGCGTCGAAGAGCGCAATCAGCCCCAGCATTTT,CASRISVEERNQPQHF
TRBJ1-1,many,TRBV6-5,14,NA,TGTGCCAGCAGTAGACCGGGACTCCACACTGAAGCTTTCTTT,CASSRPGLHTEAFF
TRBJ2-1,few,TRBV5-6,14,TRBD1,TGTGCCAGCAGCGACGCCGGGACAGGGGGCTTGCGGTTCTTC,CASSDAGTGGLRFF
TRBJ1-2,NA,TRBV30,13,NA,TGTGCCTGGGAGGGGTTAGCGAACTATGGCTACACCTTC,CAWEGLANYGYTF
TRBJ1-5,NA,TRBV7-2,16,NA,TGTGCCAGCAGCTTACGTACAGGCGGGGGGAATCAGCCCCAGCATTTT,CASSLRTGGGNQPQHF
TRBJ2-7,few,TRBV29-1,12,NA,TGCAGCGTTGAAGACGGGGGAGAGGGGCAGTACTTC,CSVEDGGEGQYF